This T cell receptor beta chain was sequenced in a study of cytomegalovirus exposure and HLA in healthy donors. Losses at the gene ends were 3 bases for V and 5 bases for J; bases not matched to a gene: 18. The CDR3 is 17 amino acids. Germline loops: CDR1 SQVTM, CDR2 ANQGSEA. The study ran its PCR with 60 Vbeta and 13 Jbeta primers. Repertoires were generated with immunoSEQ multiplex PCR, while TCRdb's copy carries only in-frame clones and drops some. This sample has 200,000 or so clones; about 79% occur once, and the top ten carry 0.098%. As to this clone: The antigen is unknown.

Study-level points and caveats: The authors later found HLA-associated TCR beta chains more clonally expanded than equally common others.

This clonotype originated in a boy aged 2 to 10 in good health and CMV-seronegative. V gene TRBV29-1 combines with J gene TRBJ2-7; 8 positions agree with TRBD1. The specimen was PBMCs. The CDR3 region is CSVEGGGTTGALDEQYF. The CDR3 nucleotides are TGCAGCGTTGAGGGTGGGGGGACGACAGGGGCTTTAGACGAGCAGTACTTC.